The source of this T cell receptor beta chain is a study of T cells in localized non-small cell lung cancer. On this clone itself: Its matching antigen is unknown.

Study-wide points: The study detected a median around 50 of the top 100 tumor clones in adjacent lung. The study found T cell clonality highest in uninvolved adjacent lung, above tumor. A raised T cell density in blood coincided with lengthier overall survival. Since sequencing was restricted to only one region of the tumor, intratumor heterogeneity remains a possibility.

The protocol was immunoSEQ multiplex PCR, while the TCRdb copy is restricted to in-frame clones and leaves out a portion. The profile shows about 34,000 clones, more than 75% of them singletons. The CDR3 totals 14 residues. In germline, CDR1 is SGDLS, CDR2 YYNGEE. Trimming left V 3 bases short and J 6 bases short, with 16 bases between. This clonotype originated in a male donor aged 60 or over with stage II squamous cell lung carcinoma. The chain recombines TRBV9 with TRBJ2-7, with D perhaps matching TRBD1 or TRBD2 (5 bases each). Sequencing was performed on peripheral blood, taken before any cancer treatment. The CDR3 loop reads CASSEGPLPIEQYF. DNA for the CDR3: TGTGCCAGCAGCGAGGGACCTTTACCCATCGAGCAGTACTTC.